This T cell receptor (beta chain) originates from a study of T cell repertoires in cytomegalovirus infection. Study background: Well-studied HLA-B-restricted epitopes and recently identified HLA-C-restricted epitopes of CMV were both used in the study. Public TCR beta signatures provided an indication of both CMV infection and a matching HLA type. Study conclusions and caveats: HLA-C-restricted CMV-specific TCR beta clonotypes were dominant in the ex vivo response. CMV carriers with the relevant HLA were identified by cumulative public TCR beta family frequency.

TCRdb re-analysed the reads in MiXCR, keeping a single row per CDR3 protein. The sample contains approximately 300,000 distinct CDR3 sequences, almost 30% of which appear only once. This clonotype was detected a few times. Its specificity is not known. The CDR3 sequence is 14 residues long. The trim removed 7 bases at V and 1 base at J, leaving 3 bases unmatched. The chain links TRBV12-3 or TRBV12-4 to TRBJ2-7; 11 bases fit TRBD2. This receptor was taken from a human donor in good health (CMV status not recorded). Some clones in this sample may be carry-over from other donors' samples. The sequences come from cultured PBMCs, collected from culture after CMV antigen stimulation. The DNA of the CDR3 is TGTGCCAGCACCCCTAGCGGGAGGTCCTACGAGCAGTACTTC. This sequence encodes CASTPSGRSYEQYF.